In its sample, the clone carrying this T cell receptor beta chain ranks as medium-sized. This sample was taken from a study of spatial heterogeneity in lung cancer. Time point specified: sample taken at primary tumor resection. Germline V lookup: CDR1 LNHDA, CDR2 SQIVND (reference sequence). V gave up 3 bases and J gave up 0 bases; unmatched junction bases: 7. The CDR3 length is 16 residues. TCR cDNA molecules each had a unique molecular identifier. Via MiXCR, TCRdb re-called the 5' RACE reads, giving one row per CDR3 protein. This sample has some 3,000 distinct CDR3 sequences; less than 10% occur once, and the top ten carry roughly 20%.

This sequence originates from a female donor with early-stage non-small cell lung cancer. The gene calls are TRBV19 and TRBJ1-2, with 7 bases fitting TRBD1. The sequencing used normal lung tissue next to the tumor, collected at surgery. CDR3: CASSMSGTEANYGYTF. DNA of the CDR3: TGTGCCAGTAGTATGTCCGGGACAGAAGCTAACTATGGCTACACCTTC. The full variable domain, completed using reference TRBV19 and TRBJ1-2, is DGGITQSPKYLFRKEGQNVTLSCEQNLNHDAMYWYRQDPGQGLRLIYYSQIVNDFQKGDIAEGYSVSREKKESFPLTVTSAQKNPTAFYLCASSMSGTEANYGYTFGSGTRLTVV.